The subject of this entry is one T cell receptor (beta chain). The sample is drawn from a study of T cells in Graves' hyperthyroidism and ophthalmopathy. RNA transcripts were the template for amplifying TCR beta CDR3 regions. First-round RT-PCR targeting the TCR CDR3 was performed with the HTBI primer set. Each CDR3 protein is one row after TCRdb ran MiXCR on the multiplex PCR reads. The sample lists some 490,000 distinct CDR3 sequences, about 20% occurring once. CDR1 and CDR2 from the germline V gene are KGHSH and LQKENI. This CDR3 has 15 residues. V was trimmed by 3 bases and J by 5 bases, leaving 14 bases between them.

V and J are TRBV18 and TRBJ1-5, with TRBD1 as a possible D gene (6 bases). This receptor was taken from a woman aged 70-85 years with Graves' ophthalmopathy. Sequencing was performed on blood. The CDR3, as DNA: TGTGCCAGCTCACCTGGGCGGGGGGCCGATCAGCCCCAGCATTTT. It is translated as CASSPGRGADQPQHF.